This section outlines one T cell receptor (beta chain) sequence together with its context. This record comes from a study of blood T cell repertoires in COVID-19. The wider study: Samples came from the United States, Italy and Spain, spanning acute and convalescent COVID-19. Sources were T cells, B-cell-depleted T cells, or PBMCs; the material itself was cDNA or gDNA.

In the original processing: Amplified reference gene primers provided the basis for estimating nucleated cell counts. Assay: immunoSEQ multiplex PCR; the TCRdb copy retains only in-frame clones and omits some. V, J and clone size derive from that table, while D and trimming were established from the DNA sequence. The table includes around 110,000 clones, roughly 84% detected once. The CDR3 covers 13 residues. Germline lookup yields CDR1 SGDLS and CDR2 YYNGEE. V lost 0 bases and J 1 base, leaving 4 bases between the germline ends. Input material: peripheral blood. This TCR was sampled from a man aged 40-55 years with acute or convalescent COVID-19. The rearrangement links TRBV9 to TRBJ2-5; D is uncertain. The CDR3 protein is CASSVASQETQYF. The CDR3 nucleotides are TGTGCCAGCAGCGTAGCTTCCCAAGAGACCCAGTACTTC.